A single sample is the source of the 10 T cell receptor beta chains below, sequenced in a study of cytomegalovirus exposure and HLA in healthy donors (dated by TCRdb to about 2017). The library was obtained by the immunoSEQ multiplex PCR assay. The multiplex PCR relied on a mix of 60 forward primers for TCR Vbeta segments and 13 reverse primers for TCR Jbeta segments. The table comes from immuneACCESS by way of TCRdb, which keeps in-frame sequences with V and J called. Part of the clones is missing from these tables; in studies checked, under half for an unresolved V gene and the rest for unknown reasons. The sample has some 140,000 clones on record, about 70% of them singletons. Of the sample, 2% to 2.5% falls within the top ten clones. Sequenced material: PBMCs. These receptors all stem from a woman between 40 and 50 years old in good health and CMV-seronegative.

This clone was detected once. The gene calls are TRBV18 and TRBJ2-2, with a tentative D call TRBD1 (5 bases). This CDR3 is 14 amino acids long. Germline V gene lookup returns CDR1 KGHSH and CDR2 LQKENI. V was pared by 1 base and J by 6 bases, with 9 bases between. The CDR3 region is CASSPLSGSGELFF. The CDR3 bases are TGTGCCAGCTCACCACTTTCAGGGTCCGGGGAGCTGTTTTTT.

The chain carries TRBV5-4 and TRBJ2-2; 8 bases fit TRBD2. V lost 3 bases and J lost 4; bases outside the gene matches: 8. The CDR3 totals 16 residues. Per the germline V gene, CDR1 is SGHNT and CDR2 is YYREEE (reference sequence). CDR3 sequence: CASSSERGSGTGELFF. CDR3 DNA: TGTGCCAGCAGCTCCGAGCGGGGGTCGGGCACCGGGGAGCTGTTTTTT.

The genes are TRBV19 and TRBJ1-3; D gene uncertain. V gave up 5 bases and J gave up 0 bases, with 14 bases separating them. This CDR3 contains 16 residues. Germline V gene sequence: CDR1 LNHDA, CDR2 SQIVND (reference sequence). The CDR3 DNA reads as TGTGCCAGTAGTCATTTAAGCCGCGGCTCTGGAAACACCATATATTTT. It codes for CASSHLSRGSGNTIYF.

The gene calls are TRBV5-6 and TRBJ1-1; D might be TRBD1 (5 bases). This CDR3 has 16 residues. Between the trimmed V and J ends, which lost 3 bases and 0 bases, there was a span of 15 bases. Looked up from germline, CDR1 is SGHDT and CDR2 is YYEEEE. This CDR3 is CASSSPDWGLNTEAFF. CDR3 coding DNA: TGTGCCAGCAGCTCCCCAGATTGGGGCTTGAACACTGAAGCTTTCTTT.

The DNA for the CDR3 is TGTGCCAGCAGCGGGGGACAGGGAGTTTCACCCCTCCACTTT. Amino acids: CASSGGQGVSPLHF. The chain links TRBV9 to TRBJ1-6; 9 nucleotides agree with TRBD1. J was trimmed by 9 bases and V by 3 bases; bases with no gene match: 4. The CDR3 runs to 14 residues. CDR1 SGDLS and CDR2 YYNGEE come from the germline V gene. Combining the CDR3 with reference TRBV9 and TRBJ1-6 gives the whole variable domain DSGVTQTPKHLITATGQRVTLRCSPRSGDLSVYWYQQSLDQGLQFLIQYYNGEERAKGNILERFSAQQFPDLHSELNLSSLELGDSALYFCASSGGQGVSPLHFGNGTRLTVT.

This clone occurred a few times. The chain employs TRBV2 and TRBJ2-5; D possibly corresponds to TRBD1 (6 bases). Trimming cost V 6 bases and J 6 bases, with 20 bases left between them. The germline gives CDR1 SNHLY, CDR2 FYNNEI. The CDR3 covers 15 residues. The CDR3 protein is CASSPETGKGKTQYF. DNA for the CDR3: TGTGCCAGCAGCCCCGAAACAGGGAAGGGAAAGACCCAGTACTTC.

The chain joins TRBV30 to TRBJ1-2; possible D gene TRBD1, 5 bases. Germline V gives CDR1 GTSNPN, CDR2 SVGIG (reference sequence). The CDR3 length is 13 residues. Trimming pared 4 bases from V and 8 bases from J, leaving 17 bases between. DNA for the CDR3: TGTGCCTGGACCGTAAGTGCAGGGCACGGCTACACCTTC. Its translation is CAWTVSAGHGYTF.

The chain couples TRBV5-1 to TRBJ2-2, with D possibly TRBD1 on 7 matching bases. Germline values: CDR1 SGHRS, CDR2 YFSETQ. The V end lost 4 bases, the J end lost 0 bases, and 13 bases lay between the germline ends. The length of the CDR3 is 16 residues. CDR3 sequence: CASSLQGGTNTGELFF. CDR3 DNA: TGCGCCAGCAGCCTCCAGGGGGGAACGAACACCGGGGAGCTGTTTTTT.

CDR3 residues: CASSGSITGRSGNTIYF. The CDR3 nucleotides read TGTGCCAGCAGCGGCAGTATCACAGGGCGCTCTGGAAACACCATATATTTT. V and J are TRBV9 and TRBJ1-3; maybe TRBD1 (6 bases). The germline V gene has CDR1 SGDLS and CDR2 YYNGEE. Trimming removed 3 bases from V and 0 bases from J, with 16 bases in between. The CDR3 length is 17 residues.

This clone was seen a handful of times. The chain couples TRBV4-3 to TRBJ1-2, with unresolved D. Germline V gives CDR1 LGHNA, CDR2 YSLEER. V lost 0 bases, J lost 4 bases, and 18 bases lay in between. The CDR3 length is 17 residues. CDR3: CASSQDLAGPTSYGYTF. The CDR3 nucleotides are TGCGCCAGCAGCCAAGATCTAGCCGGGCCTACCAGCTATGGCTACACCTTC.